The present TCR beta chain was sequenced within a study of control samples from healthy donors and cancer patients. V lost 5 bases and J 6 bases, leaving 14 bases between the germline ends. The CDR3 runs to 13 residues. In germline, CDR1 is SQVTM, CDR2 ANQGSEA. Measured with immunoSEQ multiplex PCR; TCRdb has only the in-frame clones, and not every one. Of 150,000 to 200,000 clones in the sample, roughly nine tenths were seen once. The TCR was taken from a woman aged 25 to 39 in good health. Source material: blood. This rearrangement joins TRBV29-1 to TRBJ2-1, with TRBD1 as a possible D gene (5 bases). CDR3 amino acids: CSVLGVGVNEQFF. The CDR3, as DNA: TGCAGCGTTTTAGGGGTTGGGGTCAATGAGCAGTTCTTC.